These 27 T cell receptor beta chains were all obtained from the same sample, sequenced in a study of CXCR3-negative and CXCR3-positive naive CD8 T cells. Study-wide results and limits: CXCR3-positive naive cells had TRB CDR3s that were more hydrophobic than CXCR3-negative naive cells had.

No antigen is known for these receptors. In preparing the TRB cDNA libraries, 5' RACE with UMI labels was used. TCRdb reprocessed the 5' RACE reads and stores each CDR3 protein as one record, lacking DNA. Its table records 130,000 or so distinct CDR3 sequences. The specimen was naive CXCR3+ CD8+ T cells from blood. Subset denoted: CD45RO-CCR7+CD27+CD95- naive CD8+ T cells expressing CXCR3 (TNR3+). These receptors all come from a human donor in good health. Some clones in this sample may be carry-over from other donors' samples.

This chain connects TRBV29-1 to TRBJ2-7. The germline V gene encodes CDR1 SQVTM and CDR2 ANQGSEA. CDR3 size: 14 residues. CDR3 amino acids: CSVYVLGFTYEQYF.

This chain connects TRBV3-1 to TRBJ1-6. The CDR3 has 14 amino acids. The V gene's germline CDR1 is LGHDT and CDR2 YNNKEL (reference sequence). CDR3 residues: CASSQELTPSLLHF.

The V gene is TRBV7-2, the J gene TRBJ2-5; the D gene TCRdb calls, TRBD2, cannot be checked with no DNA. The CDR3 contains 13 residues. The germline V gene has CDR1 SGHTA and CDR2 FQGNSA. The CDR3 sequence is CATGASAIETQYF.

This chain joins TRBV4-1 and TRBJ2-7; TCRdb indicates TRBD2, and absent DNA this call remains unverified. The CDR3 covers 15 residues. CDR1 and CDR2 from the germline V gene are MGHRA and YSYEKL. The CDR3 sequence is CASSQVQGSWYEQYF.

V and J are TRBV29-1 and TRBJ2-5; TCRdb gives TRBD1 as the D gene, but with no DNA this cannot be confirmed. From germline, CDR1 is SQVTM and CDR2 ANQGSEA. This CDR3 spans 13 amino acids. The CDR3 protein is CIEQGAGLETQYF.

The gene calls are TRBV18 and TRBJ2-7; TCRdb names TRBD1, which stays unverified in the absence of DNA. This CDR3 has 16 residues. In germline, CDR1 is KGHSH, CDR2 LQKENI. The CDR3 loop reads CASSPLPSGASYEQYF.

V usage is TRBV7-9 and J usage is TRBJ1-2. CDR3 size: 12 residues. Germline CDR1 is SEHNR and CDR2 is FQNEAQ (reference sequence). CDR3 region: CASSDLGGVDTF.

The chain links TRBV5-1 to TRBJ2-1; lacking DNA, the TRBD2 call made by TCRdb goes unchecked. The CDR3 consists of 18 residues. Germline assignment: CDR1 SGHRS and CDR2 YFSETQ. The CDR3 sequence is CASSFGLAGVRYPYEQYF.

V gene TRBV14 combines with J gene TRBJ2-1; TCRdb selects TRBD1, and the lack of DNA leaves this call unchecked. The CDR3 has 12 amino acids. CDR1 is SGHDN, CDR2 FVKESK, per germline. The CDR3 region is CARTRGGNEQFF.

The chain links TRBV14 to TRBJ2-3; TCRdb calls TRBD1, which cannot be checked without DNA. The CDR3 is 14 residues long. Germline V gene data show CDR1 as SGHDN and CDR2 as FVKESK. CDR3 region: CASSWDRITDTQYF.

The V gene is TRBV12-3 or TRBV12-4, the J gene TRBJ2-7; the TCRdb D gene call, TRBD1, has no DNA to confirm it. The CDR3 loop spans 15 amino acids. CDR3 protein: CASSLYRAGSYEQYF.

This sequence joins TRBV7-3 and TRBJ2-7. This CDR3 is 15 amino acids long. CDR1 SGHTA and CDR2 FQGTGA come from the germline V gene. The CDR3 loop reads CASSLTVGSSYEQYF.

The V call is TRBV14, the J call TRBJ2-2; TCRdb reports TRBD2, a call that lacks DNA to check it against. Germline V gene data show CDR1 as SGHDN and CDR2 as FVKESK. This CDR3 contains 15 residues. CDR3: CASSRRTSRAGELFF.

The gene calls are TRBV28 and TRBJ1-1; the TCRdb call, TRBD1, lacks DNA for checking. Germline V gene sequence: CDR1 MDHEN, CDR2 SYDVKM. This CDR3 has 13 residues. The CDR3 sequence: CASSLGQTTEAFF. Supplemented by reference TRBV28 and TRBJ1-1, the full variable domain reads DVKVTQSSRYLVKRTGEKVFLECVQDMDHENMFWYRQDPGLGLRLIYFSYDVKMKEKGDIPEGYSVSREKKERFSLILESASTNQTSMYLCASSLGQTTEAFFGQGTRLTVV.

The V gene is TRBV7-3, the J gene TRBJ2-1; TCRdb proposes TRBD2, but this gene call is untestable without DNA. Germline CDR1 is SGHTA and CDR2 is FQGTGA. The CDR3 runs to 15 residues. The CDR3 protein is CASSLSLAVYNEQFF.

This chain connects TRBV21-1 to TRBJ1-3; TCRdb outputs TRBD1, but without DNA this stays unchecked. TRBV21-1 is tagged as a pseudogene. CDR3 length equals 17 residues. The CDR3 spells CASREPFRGRVGNTIYF.

The chain carries TRBV5-1 and TRBJ2-3. Germline values: CDR1 SGHRS, CDR2 YFSETQ. The CDR3 contains 14 residues. This CDR3 reads CASSLAEGSDTQYF. Based on the CDR3 plus reference TRBV5-1 and TRBJ2-3, the full variable domain is KAGVTQTPRYLIKTRGQQVTLSCSPISGHRSVSWYQQTPGQGLQFLFEYFSETQRNKGNFPGRFSGRQFSNSRSEMNVSTLELGDSALYLCASSLAEGSDTQYFGPGTRLTVL.

V and J are TRBV30 and TRBJ2-1. The CDR3 has 12 amino acids. Per the germline V gene, CDR1 is GTSNPN and CDR2 is SVGIG (reference sequence). The CDR3 reads CAWSDGYNEQFF.

This sequence joins TRBV4-3 and TRBJ1-5. This CDR3 is built from 15 residues. The germline gives CDR1 LGHNA, CDR2 YSLEER. The CDR3 sequence is CASSQVSDSNQPQHF.

The chain links TRBV7-9 to TRBJ2-4; TCRdb selects TRBD1, and the lack of DNA leaves this call unchecked. Germline CDR1 reads SEHNR; CDR2 reads FQNEAQ (reference sequence). The CDR3 length is 14 residues. CDR3 sequence reads: CASSSTGAGYIQYF.

The chain recombines TRBV29-1 with TRBJ2-1; the D call from TCRdb, TRBD1, cannot be confirmed without DNA. This CDR3 spans 12 amino acids. CDR1 is SQVTM and CDR2 is ANQGSEA in the germline V gene. CDR3: CSVVGQNNEQFF.

The J gene is TRBJ2-1, the V gene TRBV28; absent DNA, TCRdb's TRBD1 call cannot be checked. Germline V gene sequence: CDR1 MDHEN, CDR2 SYDVKM. There are 15 residues in the CDR3. The CDR3 is CASSLLPRSYNEQFF. Variable domain in full (rest from reference TRBV28 and TRBJ2-1): DVKVTQSSRYLVKRTGEKVFLECVQDMDHENMFWYRQDPGLGLRLIYFSYDVKMKEKGDIPEGYSVSREKKERFSLILESASTNQTSMYLCASSLLPRSYNEQFFGPGTRLTVL.

The chain has TRBV4-1 and TRBJ2-7; TCRdb's D call of TRBD2 is untestable without DNA. Germline V gives CDR1 MGHRA, CDR2 YSYEKL. This CDR3 is built from 15 residues. The CDR3: CASSQTSRASYEQYF.

The chain couples TRBV29-1 to TRBJ2-2; TCRdb reports TRBD2, a call that lacks DNA to check it against. The V gene's germline CDR1 is SQVTM and CDR2 ANQGSEA. The CDR3 consists of 13 residues. CDR3 protein: CSARTSGSRELFF.

CDR3 in amino acids: CASSQEWPAGSFYEQYF. V usage is TRBV4-2 and J usage is TRBJ2-7. Looked up from germline, CDR1 is LGHNA and CDR2 is YNFKEQ. This CDR3 has 17 amino acids.

The rearrangement uses TRBV29-1 and TRBJ1-4; TCRdb's D call, TRBD1, is unchecked because there is no DNA. The germline CDR1 and CDR2 sequences are SQVTM and ANQGSEA. CDR3 length: 11 amino acids. The CDR3 sequence is CSVDAGVGLFF.

The rearrangement uses TRBV4-1 and TRBJ2-7; the TCRdb call, TRBD2, lacks DNA for checking. The CDR3 has 15 residues. CDR1 MGHRA and CDR2 YSYEKL come from the germline V gene. The chain's CDR3 is CASSHPWGQGHEQYF.